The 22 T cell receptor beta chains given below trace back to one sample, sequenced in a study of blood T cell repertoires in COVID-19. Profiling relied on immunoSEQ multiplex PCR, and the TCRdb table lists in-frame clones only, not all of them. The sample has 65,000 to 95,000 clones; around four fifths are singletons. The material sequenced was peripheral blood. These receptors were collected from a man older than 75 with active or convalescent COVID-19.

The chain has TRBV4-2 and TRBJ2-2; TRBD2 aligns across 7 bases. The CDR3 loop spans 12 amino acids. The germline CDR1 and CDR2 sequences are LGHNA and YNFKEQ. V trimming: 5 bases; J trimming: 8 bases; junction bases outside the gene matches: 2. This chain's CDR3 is CASSSGRGELFF. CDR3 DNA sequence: TGTGCCAGCAGCTCCGGGAGGGGGGAGCTGTTTTTT.

This CDR3 is CASSLDRANTGELFF. The DNA for the CDR3 is TGTGCCAGCAGCTTAGACAGAGCGAACACCGGGGAGCTGTTTTTT. The chain carries TRBV7-2 and TRBJ2-2; D is undetermined. V dropped 1 base and J dropped 0 bases, with 6 bases sitting between them. Per germline, CDR1 SGHTA and CDR2 FQGNSA. The CDR3 runs 15 residues.

The CDR3: CASSLLASGGVPASTDTQYF. The CDR3 coding sequence is TGCGCCAGCAGCTTGTTAGCTAGCGGGGGGGTCCCCGCTAGCACAGATACGCAGTATTTT. The rearrangement uses TRBV5-1 and TRBJ2-3; 12 bases match TRBD2. The CDR3 sequence is 20 residues long. Per the germline V gene, CDR1 is SGHRS and CDR2 is YFSETQ. J was trimmed by 0 bases and V by 1 base; bases with no gene match: 12.

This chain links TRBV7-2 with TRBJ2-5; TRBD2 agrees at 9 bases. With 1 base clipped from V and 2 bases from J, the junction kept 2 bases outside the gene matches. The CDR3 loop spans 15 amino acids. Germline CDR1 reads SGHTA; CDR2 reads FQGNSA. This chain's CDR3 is CASSLGLAVQETQYF. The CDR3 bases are TGTGCCAGCAGCTTAGGACTAGCGGTACAAGAGACCCAGTACTTC.

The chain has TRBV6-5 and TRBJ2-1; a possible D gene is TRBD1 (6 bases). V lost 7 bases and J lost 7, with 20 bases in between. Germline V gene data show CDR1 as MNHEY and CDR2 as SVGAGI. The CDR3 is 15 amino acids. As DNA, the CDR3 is TGTGCCAGCACCCCACGCCCAGGGGCCGTTAATGAGCAGTTCTTC. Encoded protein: CASTPRPGAVNEQFF.

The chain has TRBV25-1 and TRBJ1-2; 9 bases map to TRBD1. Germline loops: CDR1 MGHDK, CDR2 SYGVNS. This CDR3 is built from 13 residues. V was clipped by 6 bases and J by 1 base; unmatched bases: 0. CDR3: CASRGQGNYGYTF. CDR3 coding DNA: TGTGCCAGCAGGGGACAGGGTAACTATGGCTACACCTTC.

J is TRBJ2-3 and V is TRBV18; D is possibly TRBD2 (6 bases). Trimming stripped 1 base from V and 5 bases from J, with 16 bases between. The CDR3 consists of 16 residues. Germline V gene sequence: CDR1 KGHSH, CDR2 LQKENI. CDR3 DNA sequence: TGTGCCAGCTCACCACGGCGGGACTCTGCGGGAGATACGCAGTATTTT. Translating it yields CASSPRRDSAGDTQYF.

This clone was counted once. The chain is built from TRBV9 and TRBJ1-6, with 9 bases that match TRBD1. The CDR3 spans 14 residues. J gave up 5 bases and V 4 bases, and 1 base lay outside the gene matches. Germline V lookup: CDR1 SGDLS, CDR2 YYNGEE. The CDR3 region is CASSRQGDNSPLHF. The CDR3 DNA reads TGTGCCAGCAGCAGACAGGGGGATAATTCACCCCTCCACTTT.

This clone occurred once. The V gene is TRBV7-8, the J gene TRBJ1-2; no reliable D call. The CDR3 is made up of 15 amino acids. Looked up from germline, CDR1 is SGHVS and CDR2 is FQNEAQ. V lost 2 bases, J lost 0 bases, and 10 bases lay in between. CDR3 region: CASSLSANPNYGYTF. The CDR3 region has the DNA TGTGCCAGCAGCTTAAGCGCAAATCCTAACTATGGCTACACCTTC. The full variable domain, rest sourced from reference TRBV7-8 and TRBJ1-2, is GAGVSQSPRYKVAKRGQDVALRCDPISGHVSLFWYQQALGQGPEFLTYFQNEAQLDKSGLPSDRFFAERPEGSVSTLKIQRTQQEDSAVYLCASSLSANPNYGYTFGSGTRLTVV.

The CDR3 region is CASSQGDQGTNEKLFF. CDR3 DNA sequence: TGTGCCAGCAGCCAAGGGGATCAGGGCACTAATGAAAAACTGTTTTTT. J is TRBJ1-4 and V is TRBV3-1 (or the pseudogene TRBV3-2), with D maybe TRBD1 (5 bases). The CDR3 loop spans 16 amino acids. Germline values: CDR1 LGHDT, CDR2 YNNKEL (reference sequence). V lost 1 base and J lost 2, with 11 bases in between.

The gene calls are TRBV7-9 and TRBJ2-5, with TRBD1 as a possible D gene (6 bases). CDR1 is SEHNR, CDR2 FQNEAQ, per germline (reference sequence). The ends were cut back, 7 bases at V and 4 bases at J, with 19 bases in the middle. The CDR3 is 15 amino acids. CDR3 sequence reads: CASTAAGAGRETQYF. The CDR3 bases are TGTGCCAGCACCGCCGCAGGGGCAGGGAGAGAGACCCAGTACTTC.

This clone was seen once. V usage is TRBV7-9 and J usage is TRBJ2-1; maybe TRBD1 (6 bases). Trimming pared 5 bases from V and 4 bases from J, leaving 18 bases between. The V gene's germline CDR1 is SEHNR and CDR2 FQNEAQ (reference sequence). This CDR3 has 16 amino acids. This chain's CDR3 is CASSPRYRERYNEQFF. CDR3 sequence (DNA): TGTGCCAGCAGCCCAAGGTACAGGGAAAGGTACAATGAGCAGTTCTTC.

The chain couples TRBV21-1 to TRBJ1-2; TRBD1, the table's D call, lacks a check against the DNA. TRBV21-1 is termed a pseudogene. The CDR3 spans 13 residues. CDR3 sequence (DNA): TGTGCCAAAACCTCCCGCAGGAACTATGGCTACACCTTC. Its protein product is CAKTSRRNYGYTF.

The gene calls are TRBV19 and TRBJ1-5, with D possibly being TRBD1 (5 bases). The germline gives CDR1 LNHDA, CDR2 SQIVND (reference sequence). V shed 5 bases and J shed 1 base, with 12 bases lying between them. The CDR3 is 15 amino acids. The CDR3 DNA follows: TGTGCCAGTAGTCCCAGGGTCGAGAGCAATCAGCCCCAGCATTTT. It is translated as CASSPRVESNQPQHF.

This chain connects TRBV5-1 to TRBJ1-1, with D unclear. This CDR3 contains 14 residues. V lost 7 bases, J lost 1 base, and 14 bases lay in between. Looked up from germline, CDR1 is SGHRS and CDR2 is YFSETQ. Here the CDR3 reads CASGLLGGNTEAFF. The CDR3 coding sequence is TGCGCCAGCGGACTGTTAGGCGGGAACACTGAAGCTTTCTTT.

The CDR3 reads CASTRDREYGYTF. The CDR3, as DNA: TGTGCCAGCACGAGAGACAGGGAGTATGGCTACACCTTC. The chain is built from TRBV6-5 and TRBJ1-2, with 7 bases identical to TRBD1. This CDR3 is 13 amino acids long. The V segment lost 7 bases and the J segment 5 bases; nucleotides outside the gene matches: 7. The germline gives CDR1 MNHEY, CDR2 SVGAGI.

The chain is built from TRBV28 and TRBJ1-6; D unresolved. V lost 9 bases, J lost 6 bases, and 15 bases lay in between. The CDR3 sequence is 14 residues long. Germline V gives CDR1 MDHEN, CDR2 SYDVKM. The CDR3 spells CASSLAGGNSPLHF. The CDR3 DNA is TGTGCCAGTAGTCTGGCAGGTGGTAATTCACCCCTCCACTTT.

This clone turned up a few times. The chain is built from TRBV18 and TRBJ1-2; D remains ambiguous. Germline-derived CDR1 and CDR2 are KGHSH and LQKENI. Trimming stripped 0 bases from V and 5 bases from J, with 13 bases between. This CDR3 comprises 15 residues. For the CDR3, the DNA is TGTGCCAGCTCACCACCGGTGGAGGACGGTTATGGCTACACCTTC. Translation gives CASSPPVEDGYGYTF.

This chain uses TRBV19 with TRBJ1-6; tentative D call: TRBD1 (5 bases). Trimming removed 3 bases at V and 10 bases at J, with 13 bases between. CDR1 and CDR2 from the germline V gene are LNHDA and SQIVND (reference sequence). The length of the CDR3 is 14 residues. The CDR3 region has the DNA TGTGCCAGTAGTATTCGGCAGGGCGACTCACCCCTCCACTTT. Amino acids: CASSIRQGDSPLHF.

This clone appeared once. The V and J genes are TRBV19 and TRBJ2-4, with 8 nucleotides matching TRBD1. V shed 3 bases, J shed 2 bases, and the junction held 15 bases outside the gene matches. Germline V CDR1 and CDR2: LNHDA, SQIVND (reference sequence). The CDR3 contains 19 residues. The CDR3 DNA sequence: TGTGCCAGTAGTATTGAGATCGGGACAGGCCTCCAATCCAAAAACATTCAGTACTTC. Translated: CASSIEIGTGLQSKNIQYF.

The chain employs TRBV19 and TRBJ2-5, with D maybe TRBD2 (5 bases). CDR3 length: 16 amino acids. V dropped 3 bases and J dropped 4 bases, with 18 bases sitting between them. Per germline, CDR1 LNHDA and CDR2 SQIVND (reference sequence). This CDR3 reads CASSMPFRGTLETQYF. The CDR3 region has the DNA TGTGCCAGTAGTATGCCCTTCCGGGGTACGCTAGAGACCCAGTACTTC.

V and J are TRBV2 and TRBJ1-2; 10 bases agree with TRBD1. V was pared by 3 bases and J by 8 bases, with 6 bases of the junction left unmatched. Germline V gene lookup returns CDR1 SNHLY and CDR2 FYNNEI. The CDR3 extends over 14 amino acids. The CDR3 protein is CASSDTGQGKGYTF. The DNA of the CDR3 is TGTGCCAGCAGTGACACGGGACAGGGGAAGGGCTACACCTTC. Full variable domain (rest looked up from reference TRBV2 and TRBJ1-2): EPEVTQTPSHQVTQMGQEVILRCVPISNHLYFYWYRQILGQKVEFLVSFYNNEISEKSEIFDDQFSVERPDGSNFTLKIRSTKLEDSAMYFCASSDTGQGKGYTFGSGTRLTVV.